The 32 T cell receptor beta chains given below trace back to one sample, sequenced in a study of blood T cell repertoires in COVID-19. Assay: immunoSEQ multiplex PCR; the TCRdb copy retains only in-frame clones and omits some. The table lists under 150,000 clones, around 83% of them singletons. Sequenced input: peripheral blood. These receptors all come from a man aged 40-50 years with acute or convalescent COVID-19.

This clone has a single count. The CDR3 loop reads CAWSGGRGEDTIYF. CDR3 bases: TGTGCCTGGAGTGGAGGGAGGGGAGAGGACACCATATATTTT. This rearrangement joins TRBV30 to TRBJ1-3; D is perhaps TRBD1 (5 bases). This CDR3 contains 14 residues. Germline CDR1 GTSNPN, CDR2 SVGIG (reference sequence). Between the trimmed V and J ends, which lost 1 base and 8 bases, there was a span of 15 bases.

The rearrangement joins TRBV13 to TRBJ2-7; weak D call: TRBD2 (6 bases). V lost 2 bases and J lost 1, with 9 bases in between. Germline V gene data show CDR1 as PRHDT and CDR2 as FYEKMQ (reference sequence). This CDR3 contains 14 residues. The CDR3: CASSLMEGSYEQYF. CDR3 DNA sequence: TGTGCCAGCAGCTTAATGGAGGGATCCTACGAGCAGTACTTC.

J is TRBJ1-4 and V is TRBV18, with 10 bases that match TRBD1. The V gene end was trimmed by 0 bases and the J gene end by 5 bases; junction bases not matched to a gene: 0. The CDR3 is made up of 15 amino acids. Germline lookup yields CDR1 KGHSH and CDR2 LQKENI. DNA of the CDR3: TGTGCCAGCTCACCACCGGGACAGGGGAATGAAAAACTGTTTTTT. As protein: CASSPPGQGNEKLFF.

J is TRBJ1-4 and V is TRBV29-1, with 10 bases fitting TRBD1. CDR1 is SQVTM and CDR2 is ANQGSEA in the germline V gene. This CDR3 contains 13 residues. V lost 7 bases to trimming and J lost 5 bases; unmatched junction nucleotides: 4. The CDR3 region is CSGRQGANEKLFF. CDR3 nucleotides: TGCAGCGGCCGACAGGGGGCCAATGAAAAACTGTTTTTT.

The rearrangement joins TRBV29-1 to TRBJ1-2; the D is unclear. The V end lost 7 bases, the J end lost 5 bases, and 20 bases lay between the germline ends. The germline CDR1 and CDR2 sequences are SQVTM and ANQGSEA. The CDR3 sequence is 14 residues long. The CDR3 protein is CSAPRRGEAYGYTF. The DNA for the CDR3 is TGCAGCGCCCCCCGCCGCGGGGAGGCTTATGGCTACACCTTC.

The chain recombines TRBV9 with TRBJ2-1; 7 bases agree with TRBD2. The CDR3 sequence is 16 residues long. The ends lost 4 bases at V and 5 bases at J; junction bases unmatched: 12. Germline CDR1 SGDLS, CDR2 YYNGEE. The CDR3 is CASSPSGAVWNNEQFF. As DNA, the CDR3 is TGTGCCAGCAGCCCAAGCGGGGCGGTTTGGAACAATGAGCAGTTCTTC.

This rearrangement joins TRBV9 to TRBJ2-3, with no clear D. Germline V gives CDR1 SGDLS, CDR2 YYNGEE. The length of the CDR3 is 14 residues. Deletions cut 0 bases from V and 3 bases from J, with 8 bases between. The CDR3 coding sequence is TGTGCCAGCAGCGTAGGTCATGCGACAGATACGCAGTATTTT. Translation: CASSVGHATDTQYF.

The V call is TRBV7-9, the J call TRBJ2-5, with D maybe TRBD1 (6 bases). This CDR3 contains 15 residues. Germline V gene data show CDR1 as SEHNR and CDR2 as FQNEAQ (reference sequence). V gave up 4 bases and J gave up 5 bases, with 17 bases separating them. The CDR3 loop reads CASSSSSGVGETQYF. CDR3 sequence (DNA): TGTGCCAGCAGCTCGTCCTCAGGGGTCGGGGAGACCCAGTACTTC.

CDR3 amino acids: CAWSVLVPTGELFF. CDR3 nucleotide sequence: TGTGCCTGGAGTGTATTAGTTCCGACCGGGGAGCTGTTTTTT. The genes are TRBV30 and TRBJ2-2; D gene unclear. Trimming removed 0 bases at V and 5 bases at J, with 10 bases between. From germline, CDR1 is GTSNPN and CDR2 SVGIG (reference sequence). The CDR3 loop spans 14 amino acids.

J is TRBJ2-1 and V is TRBV24-1; 9 bases line up with TRBD1. This CDR3 comprises 16 residues. The V and J ends lost 2 bases and 7 bases, in that order; junction bases with no gene match: 8. In germline, CDR1 is KGHDR, CDR2 SFDVKD. CDR3 amino acids: CATSDWGQGPPNEQFF. In DNA, the CDR3 is TGTGCCACCAGTGATTGGGGACAGGGACCTCCGAATGAGCAGTTCTTC.

The rearrangement links TRBV10-3 to TRBJ1-1; D unclear. This CDR3 has 14 residues. CDR1 is ENHRY and CDR2 is SYGVKD in the germline V gene. The V end lost 3 bases, the J end lost 5 bases, and 13 bases lay between the germline ends. CDR3 DNA: TGTGCCATCAGTGATAACCTACGAGGGACTGAAGCTTTCTTT. Its translation is CAISDNLRGTEAFF.

This chain joins TRBV11-2 and TRBJ2-3; 14 bases are a match to TRBD2. Trimming at V came to 5 bases and at J to 10 bases, leaving 11 bases not matched to a gene. Germline lookup yields CDR1 SGHAT and CDR2 FQNNGV. This CDR3 has 16 residues. This CDR3 reads CASSRGTSGGSVPQYF. The CDR3 region has the DNA TGTGCCAGCAGCCGCGGGACTAGCGGGGGAAGTGTTCCGCAGTATTTT.

V gene TRBV6-1 combines with J gene TRBJ2-7; TRBD1 aligns across 9 bases. CDR3 length: 15 residues. Losses at the gene ends were 3 bases for V and 3 bases for J; bases not matched to a gene: 6. Per germline, CDR1 MNHNS and CDR2 SASEGT. The CDR3 is CASSDRDRARYEQYF. CDR3 DNA sequence: TGTGCCAGCAGTGACCGGGACAGGGCTCGCTACGAGCAGTACTTC.

The chain links TRBV9 to TRBJ1-1; D gene unclear. The CDR3 contains 14 residues. Germline CDR1 SGDLS, CDR2 YYNGEE. V lost 3 bases and J lost 1, with 10 bases in between. The CDR3 sequence is CASSAVTGNTEAFF. The CDR3 nucleotides are TGTGCCAGCAGCGCGGTCACCGGGAACACTGAAGCTTTCTTT. Full variable domain (outside the CDR3, taken from reference TRBV9 and TRBJ1-1): DSGVTQTPKHLITATGQRVTLRCSPRSGDLSVYWYQQSLDQGLQFLIQYYNGEERAKGNILERFSAQQFPDLHSELNLSSLELGDSALYFCASSAVTGNTEAFFGQGTRLTVV.

This chain uses TRBV5-5 with TRBJ2-3, with 10 bases matching TRBD2. V dropped 0 bases and J dropped 0; count of bases not matched to a gene: 7. This CDR3 region has 18 residues. The germline V gene has CDR1 SGHKS and CDR2 YYEKEE (reference sequence). In DNA form, the CDR3 reads TGTGCCAGCAGCTTGGGTCTAGCGGGGGCCCCTAGCACAGATACGCAGTATTTT. This encodes CASSLGLAGAPSTDTQYF.

This clone was recorded a few times. V is TRBV7-8 and J is TRBJ2-3; the match to TRBD2 covers 8 bases. The J segment lost 1 base and the V segment lost 4 bases, leaving 1 base of the junction unmatched. Germline V gene sequence: CDR1 SGHVS, CDR2 FQNEAQ. The CDR3 has 14 residues. The CDR3 DNA is TGTGCCAGCAGCTCACTAGCGGGCACAGATACGCAGTATTTT. Translating gives CASSSLAGTDTQYF.

This rearrangement joins TRBV6-2 or TRBV6-3 to TRBJ2-7; TRBD2 might be the D (5 bases). Germline V gives CDR1 MNHEY, CDR2 SVGEGT. This CDR3 spans 12 amino acids. V was cut by 4 bases and J by 7 bases, with 11 bases left in between. Here the CDR3 DNA reads TGTGCCAGCAGTTCCAGGACTGGAGAGCAGTACTTC. Translation gives CASSSRTGEQYF.

This chain links TRBV7-9 with TRBJ1-3; no clear D gene. Germline V gene data show CDR1 as SEHNR and CDR2 as FQNEAQ (reference sequence). The CDR3 consists of 13 residues. V shed 4 bases and J shed 1 base, with 5 bases lying between them. Here the CDR3 DNA reads TGTGCCAGCAGCTGGGCTTCTGGAAACACCATATATTTT. Encoded protein: CASSWASGNTIYF.

The chain links TRBV7-2 to TRBJ2-7, with 13 positions matching TRBD2. Germline V gives CDR1 SGHTA, CDR2 FQGNSA. Trimming cost V 5 bases and J 4 bases; bases outside gene matches: 2. There are 14 residues in the CDR3. The CDR3 nucleotides are TGTGCCAGCAGCGGGACTAGCGGGGTGTACGAGCAGTACTTC. Translated, it gives CASSGTSGVYEQYF.

V and J are TRBV5-1 and TRBJ1-6; D unclear. CDR3 length equals 14 residues. The ends were cut back, 0 bases at V and 7 bases at J, with 8 bases in the middle. Germline V gene sequence: CDR1 SGHRS, CDR2 YFSETQ. The chain's CDR3 is CASSLAPSNSPLHF. CDR3 DNA sequence: TGCGCCAGCAGCTTGGCTCCCTCCAATTCACCCCTCCACTTT. Full variable domain (missing parts from reference TRBV5-1 and TRBJ1-6): KAGVTQTPRYLIKTRGQQVTLSCSPISGHRSVSWYQQTPGQGLQFLFEYFSETQRNKGNFPGRFSGRQFSNSRSEMNVSTLELGDSALYLCASSLAPSNSPLHFGNGTRLTVT.

This chain joins TRBV4-1 and TRBJ2-3; possible D gene TRBD1, 6 bases. Trimming removed 5 bases at V and 0 bases at J, with 15 bases between. The germline V gene encodes CDR1 MGHRA and CDR2 YSYEKL. This CDR3 has 16 residues. CDR3 residues: CASSFGTISSTDTQYF. The CDR3, as DNA: TGCGCCAGCAGCTTTGGGACAATCTCTAGCACAGATACGCAGTATTTT.

The chain carries TRBV25-1 and TRBJ1-4; weak D call: TRBD1 (5 bases). The CDR3 totals 12 residues. The germline V and J ends were trimmed by 6 bases and 8 bases, with 10 bases remaining between them. Germline CDR1 is MGHDK and CDR2 is SYGVNS. The CDR3 coding sequence is TGTGCCAGCAGCCAGGGAAGGGAAAAACTGTTTTTT. Translated, it gives CASSQGREKLFF. The whole variable domain, filled in from reference TRBV25-1 and TRBJ1-4, reads EADIYQTPRYLVIGTGKKITLECSQTMGHDKMYWYQQDPGMELHLIHYSYGVNSTEKGDLSSESTVSRIRTEHFPLTLESARPSHTSQYLCASSQGREKLFFGSGTQLSVL.

This clone was observed a single time. The V and J genes are TRBV7-9 and TRBJ2-1, with 12 bases fitting TRBD2. Germline V CDR1 and CDR2: SEHNR, FQNEAQ (reference sequence). The CDR3 totals 17 residues. Trimming at V came to 5 bases and at J to 7 bases, leaving 12 bases not matched to a gene. The CDR3 DNA sequence: TGTGCCAGCAGCCTCCTCTATTCTAGCGGGGGGGAAAATGAGCAGTTCTTC. Its protein is CASSLLYSSGGENEQFF.

The chain links TRBV25-1 to TRBJ2-1; no clear D gene. V shed 5 bases and J shed 0 bases, with 11 bases lying between them. The CDR3 loop spans 15 amino acids. CDR1 is MGHDK and CDR2 is SYGVNS in the germline V gene. The CDR3 sequence: CASSIFTSSYNEQFF. In DNA, the CDR3 is TGTGCCAGCAGTATCTTCACAAGCTCCTACAATGAGCAGTTCTTC.

The rearrangement uses TRBV5-4 and TRBJ2-5, with TRBD2 identical over 10 bases. The germline V gene has CDR1 SGHNT and CDR2 YYREEE (reference sequence). Germline trimming cut 6 bases from V and 5 bases from J; bases unmatched to any gene: 16. The CDR3 is 17 residues long. For the CDR3, the DNA is TGTGCCAGCACCAAGGGTCCACAAGCGGGGGGGCTGGAGACCCAGTACTTC. Residues: CASTKGPQAGGLETQYF.

This clone was recorded only once. The V gene is TRBV10-3, the J gene TRBJ2-7, with D maybe TRBD2 (5 bases). The CDR3 runs to 16 residues. Between the trimmed V and J ends, which lost 0 bases and 5 bases, there was a span of 17 bases. The germline V gene encodes CDR1 ENHRY and CDR2 SYGVKD. This CDR3 reads CAISESLRAGPDEQYF. The DNA of the CDR3 is TGTGCCATCAGTGAGTCCTTGAGGGCAGGTCCCGACGAGCAGTACTTC.

This clone was observed a single time. The chain links TRBV7-3 to TRBJ2-1; 8 positions match TRBD1. V shed 2 bases, J shed 7 bases, and the junction held 10 bases outside the gene matches. The CDR3 consists of 16 residues. CDR1 and CDR2 from the germline V gene are SGHTA and FQGTGA. CDR3 nucleotides: TGTGCCAGCAGCTTAGCCAGGACAGGGCTTTTAAATGAGCAGTTCTTC. Protein sequence: CASSLARTGLLNEQFF.

The chain has TRBV4-3 and TRBJ2-7; no clear D. The CDR3 covers 15 residues. Trimming left V 3 bases short and J 2 bases short, with 14 bases between. Germline V gene sequence: CDR1 LGHNA, CDR2 YSLEER. In DNA form, the CDR3 reads TGCGCCAGCAGCCAGTTCCAGGATTTACCCTACGAGCAGTACTTC. Encoded protein: CASSQFQDLPYEQYF.

The chain couples TRBV10-3 to TRBJ2-5; 8 nucleotides match TRBD2. Unmatched junction bases numbered 5, after V lost 4 bases and J lost 1 base. Per the germline V gene, CDR1 is ENHRY and CDR2 is SYGVKD. The CDR3 has 15 amino acids. The chain's CDR3 is CAISVSGGSQETQYF. The CDR3 DNA reads TGTGCCATCAGTGTAAGCGGGGGCTCCCAAGAGACCCAGTACTTC.

CDR3 sequence reads: CASSSGLAGAYYNEQFF. The CDR3 DNA is TGTGCCAGCAGCTCTGGACTAGCGGGGGCCTACTACAATGAGCAGTTCTTC. The rearrangement uses TRBV5-8 and TRBJ2-1, with 13 nucleotides matching TRBD2. V lost 3 bases and J lost 3; bases outside the gene matches: 6. CDR3 length equals 17 residues. Germline V lookup: CDR1 SGHTS, CDR2 YDEGEE.

The gene calls are TRBV6-5 and TRBJ1-5; D ambiguous. This CDR3 is 13 amino acids long. Germline loops: CDR1 MNHEY, CDR2 SVGAGI. The ends were cut back, 0 bases at V and 5 bases at J, with 5 bases in the middle. Here the CDR3 reads CASSYSADQPQHF. The DNA of the CDR3 is TGTGCCAGCAGTTACTCCGCGGATCAGCCCCAGCATTTT.

DNA for the CDR3: TGTGCCAGTGCAGGGGGCTACACCTTC. Its protein product is CASAGGYTF. The chain links TRBV2 to TRBJ1-2; D may be TRBD1 (5 bases). The CDR3 has 9 amino acids. Germline CDR1 reads SNHLY; CDR2 reads FYNNEI. Trimming stripped 9 bases from V and 8 bases from J, with 7 bases between.